This TCR beta chain was documented in a study of tumor-infiltrating lymphocytes in glioblastoma multiforme. Study-wide findings and caveats: No surface-marker sorting into functional T cell subtypes was done. TCR plus mutation findings rest on a single glioblastoma patient.

TCRB libraries came from RNA via three nested multiplex PCR rounds. Unique molecular identifiers were not described for the libraries. TCRdb independently ran MiXCR on the multiplex PCR reads; one entry per CDR3 protein. The table records approximately 11,000 distinct CDR3 sequences, approximately 71% of them present only once. This clonotype has a handful of counts. Its antigen is not identified. The CDR3 has 15 residues. Germline CDR1 and CDR2: MNHEY and SVGEGT. The ends were cut back, 0 bases at V and 2 bases at J, with 8 bases in the middle. The V and J genes are TRBV6-2 or TRBV6-3 and TRBJ2-1; maybe TRBD2 (5 bases). Source material: brain tumor tissue. This clonotype was sampled from a male donor with glioblastoma. The CDR3 reads CASSYSAGTYNEQFF. The CDR3 bases are TGTGCCAGCAGTTACTCTGCGGGTACCTACAATGAGCAGTTCTTC.